The 30 T cell receptor beta chains listed next were all sequenced from one sample in a study of OX40 agonist ivuxolimab in advanced cancers. Clones were read by immunoSEQ multiplex PCR, and TCRdb kept only the in-frame ones, dropping some. The sample has approximately 63,000 clones, around 87% seen once; the top ten hold under 7%. Sequenced material: CD4+ or CD8+ T cells sorted from blood, taken in a trial of the OX40 agonist ivuxolimab. These receptors all come from an adult with an advanced solid tumor such as melanoma, head and neck, liver or kidney cancer.

The rearrangement links TRBV11-2 to TRBJ1-3; no firm D call. Germline lookup yields CDR1 SGHAT and CDR2 FQNNGV. The V and J ends lost 0 bases and 0 bases respectively, with 9 bases between them. The length of the CDR3 is 16 residues. DNA of the CDR3: TGTGCCAGCAGCTTAGATCCGCCACTCTCTGGAAACACCATATATTTT. This gives the protein CASSLDPPLSGNTIYF. Filled out from reference TRBV11-2 and TRBJ1-3, the complete variable domain reads EAGVAQSPRYKIIEKRQSVAFWCNPISGHATLYWYQQILGQGPKLLIQFQNNGVVDDSQLPKDRFSAERLKGVDSTLKIQPAKLEDSAVYLCASSLDPPLSGNTIYFGEGSWLTVV.

V usage is TRBV27 and J usage is TRBJ2-7, with 8 bases aligning to TRBD1. J was trimmed by 7 bases and V by 4 bases; bases with no gene match: 9. This CDR3 comprises 14 residues. Germline assignment: CDR1 MNHEY and CDR2 SMNVEV (reference sequence). The CDR3 DNA is TGTGCCAGCAGTTACGGACAGGGTTTGCATGAGCAGTACTTC. Translated, it gives CASSYGQGLHEQYF.

The V call is TRBV7-8, the J call TRBJ1-3; 8 bases line up with TRBD1. Unmatched junction bases numbered 8, after V lost 5 bases and J lost 8 bases. This CDR3 has 14 residues. Germline CDR1 SGHVS, CDR2 FQNEAQ. The CDR3 reads CASSKDRASDTIYF. The CDR3 DNA follows: TGTGCCAGCAGCAAGGACAGGGCCTCGGACACCATATATTTT.

A few counts support this clone. The chain joins TRBV2 to TRBJ1-2; D possibly corresponds to TRBD1 (5 bases). V dropped 8 bases and J dropped 0 bases, with 7 bases sitting between them. In germline, CDR1 is SNHLY, CDR2 FYNNEI. This CDR3 has 12 amino acids. The DNA of the CDR3 is TGTGCCAGCCCGGGACCTAACTATGGCTACACCTTC. Its translation: CASPGPNYGYTF. The whole variable domain, remainder taken from reference TRBV2 and TRBJ1-2, is EPEVTQTPSHQVTQMGQEVILRCVPISNHLYFYWYRQILGQKVEFLVSFYNNEISEKSEIFDDQFSVERPDGSNFTLKIRSTKLEDSAMYFCASPGPNYGYTFGSGTRLTVV.

The rearrangement joins TRBV9 to TRBJ2-1, with TRBD1 matching over 7 bases. The CDR3 spans 14 residues. The V gene's germline CDR1 is SGDLS and CDR2 YYNGEE. The ends lost 4 bases at V and 7 bases at J; junction bases unmatched: 8. CDR3: CASSSSGGWNEQFF. CDR3 coding DNA: TGTGCCAGCAGCAGCTCAGGGGGTTGGAATGAGCAGTTCTTC.

The chain uses TRBV6-4 and TRBJ2-7, with D unresolved. The CDR3 length is 16 residues. From germline, CDR1 is MRHNA and CDR2 SNTAGT. V lost 0 bases and J lost 3, with 15 bases in between. CDR3 amino acids: CASSDSRIYLSYEQYF. The CDR3 coding sequence is TGTGCCAGCAGTGACTCGAGAATCTACCTAAGCTACGAGCAGTACTTC.

This chain links TRBV9 with TRBJ2-1; TRBD1 agrees at 8 bases. Germline lookup yields CDR1 SGDLS and CDR2 YYNGEE. CDR3 length: 15 residues. V lost 4 bases and J lost 9; bases outside the gene matches: 12. The CDR3 bases are TGTGCCAGCAGCAAAACAGGGGGACTCTGGGGTGAGCAGTTCTTC. Amino acids: CASSKTGGLWGEQFF.

This chain links TRBV27 with TRBJ1-1; the D is unclear. With 5 bases removed from V and 4 bases from J, the gap between germline ends came to 11 bases. Germline CDR1 and CDR2: MNHEY and SMNVEV (reference sequence). This CDR3 is built from 13 residues. This CDR3 reads CASSPLMGTEAFF. The CDR3 DNA is TGTGCCAGCAGTCCCCTGATGGGCACTGAAGCTTTCTTT.

The chain recombines TRBV11-2 with TRBJ1-1; D call uncertain. The length of the CDR3 is 17 residues. Germline V CDR1 and CDR2: SGHAT, FQNNGV. Trimming stripped 5 bases from V and 6 bases from J, with 25 bases between. CDR3 DNA sequence: TGTGCCAGCAGCATCTCAAACCCCTCGCCGGGCCACCCTGAAGCTTTCTTT. Protein product: CASSISNPSPGHPEAFF.

The gene calls are TRBV20-1 and TRBJ2-5; D not certain. Germline CDR1 and CDR2: DFQATT and SNEGSKA (reference sequence). The V gene lost 3 bases and the J gene lost 2 bases, with 4 bases spanning the gap. This CDR3 has 11 residues. The CDR3 bases are TGCAGTGCTAGGGAGCAAGAGACCCAGTACTTC. Encoded protein: CSAREQETQYF.

The rearrangement joins TRBV28 to TRBJ1-5, with 7 bases that match TRBD1. V shed 2 bases, J shed 8 bases, and the junction held 6 bases outside the gene matches. CDR1 is MDHEN and CDR2 is SYDVKM in the germline V gene. This CDR3 is built from 14 residues. In DNA, the CDR3 is TGTGCCAGCAGTTTACTAGGGGGCACGAAGCCCCAGCATTTT. It yields the protein CASSLLGGTKPQHF.

The chain recombines TRBV6-5 with TRBJ1-3; D is possibly TRBD1 (5 bases). The germline V and J ends were trimmed by 2 bases and 0 bases, with 11 bases remaining between them. CDR1 is MNHEY and CDR2 is SVGAGI in the germline V gene. This CDR3 comprises 16 residues. The CDR3: CASSYSPGGSGNTIYF. The CDR3 DNA reads TGTGCCAGCAGTTACAGCCCGGGGGGCTCTGGAAACACCATATATTTT.

The chain employs TRBV7-8 and TRBJ1-1, with TRBD1 matching 8 bases. The CDR3 is 18 amino acids. Germline CDR1 reads SGHVS; CDR2 reads FQNEAQ. V shed 5 bases and J 0 bases; nucleotides not matched to a gene: 14. CDR3 sequence reads: CASSPLHQGAGMNTEAFF. CDR3 coding DNA: TGTGCCAGCAGCCCTCTTCATCAGGGGGCAGGGATGAACACTGAAGCTTTCTTT.

The rearrangement joins TRBV5-8 to TRBJ2-5; TRBD1 matches 9 bases. The end of the DNA is better explained by TRBJ2-7, so the J call may be wrong. Germline CDR1 is SGHTS and CDR2 is YDEGEE. The CDR3 has 13 amino acids. The CDR3 here is CASSLQGANEQYF. The CDR3 DNA sequence: TGTGCCAGCAGCTTACAGGGGGCTAACGAGCAGTACTTC.

The rearrangement joins TRBV28 to TRBJ1-5; 9 bases match TRBD1. CDR1 and CDR2 from the germline V gene are MDHEN and SYDVKM. After removal of 3 bases from V and 5 bases from J, the junction contained 8 bases not matched to a gene. This CDR3 is 16 amino acids long. DNA for the CDR3: TGTGCCAGCAGTTTCATACCACAGGGGGCTCATCAGCCCCAGCATTTT. It translates to CASSFIPQGAHQPQHF.

V is TRBV11-2 and J is TRBJ1-4; 8 nucleotides match TRBD1. The CDR3 covers 15 residues. Per the germline V gene, CDR1 is SGHAT and CDR2 is FQNNGV. Trimming removed 2 bases from V and 8 bases from J; junction bases left unmatched: 7. CDR3 in DNA: TGTGCCAGCAGCTTATTTCAGGGGGCGGTGGAAAAACTGTTTTTT. As protein: CASSLFQGAVEKLFF. The full variable domain, completed using reference TRBV11-2 and TRBJ1-4, is EAGVAQSPRYKIIEKRQSVAFWCNPISGHATLYWYQQILGQGPKLLIQFQNNGVVDDSQLPKDRFSAERLKGVDSTLKIQPAKLEDSAVYLCASSLFQGAVEKLFFGSGTQLSVL.

This clone showed up just a few times. The chain combines TRBV19 with TRBJ2-1; the D gene is possibly TRBD1 (6 bases). Trimming removed 8 bases from V and 2 bases from J, with 13 bases in between. CDR3 size: 14 residues. CDR1 and CDR2 from the germline V gene are LNHDA and SQIVND (reference sequence). The CDR3 nucleotides are TGTGCCAGTCGCTACAGGGCGACCTACAATGAGCAGTTCTTC. As protein: CASRYRATYNEQFF.

The chain recombines TRBV4-3 with TRBJ1-1; 10 bases are a match to TRBD1. Germline V gives CDR1 LGHNA, CDR2 YSLEER. V dropped 4 bases and J dropped 2; count of bases not matched to a gene: 1. The CDR3 sequence is 14 residues long. The CDR3 spells CASSRDRGNTEAFF. In nucleotides, the CDR3 is TGCGCCAGCAGCCGGGACAGGGGAAACACTGAAGCTTTCTTT.

The genes are TRBV5-4 and TRBJ2-7, with D possibly matching TRBD1 (7 bases). In germline, CDR1 is SGHNT, CDR2 YYREEE (reference sequence). The CDR3 is 13 residues long. Trimming removed 8 bases at V and 5 bases at J, with 17 bases between. CDR3: CASSETGRNEQYF. The CDR3 DNA reads TGTGCCAGTTCCGAGACAGGGAGGAACGAGCAGTACTTC.

The rearrangement links TRBV5-5 to TRBJ1-1; D ambiguous. The CDR3 is made up of 14 amino acids. Trimming took off 0 bases at V and 0 bases at J, with 6 bases between the two ends. Germline V CDR1 and CDR2: SGHKS, YYEKEE (reference sequence). The DNA of the CDR3 is TGTGCCAGCAGCTTGGCCTCCTTGAACACTGAAGCTTTCTTT. This gives the protein CASSLASLNTEAFF.

This chain uses TRBV9 with TRBJ2-7; 10 bases are a match to TRBD1. This CDR3 contains 14 residues. The ends lost 4 bases at V and 7 bases at J; junction bases unmatched: 8. Germline loops: CDR1 SGDLS, CDR2 YYNGEE. The CDR3 is CASSSGTGAWEQYF. The CDR3 nucleotides are TGTGCCAGCAGCTCCGGGACAGGGGCGTGGGAGCAGTACTTC.

The chain joins TRBV6-6 to TRBJ1-1; D call uncertain. The length of the CDR3 is 11 residues. V was trimmed by 3 bases and J by 12 bases, leaving 11 bases between them. Germline CDR1 is MNHNY and CDR2 is SVGAGI (reference sequence). CDR3 DNA sequence: TGTGCCAGCAGTTATGGGTCTAATACTTTCTTT. This encodes CASSYGSNTFF.

The gene calls are TRBV7-3 and TRBJ2-2, with D hard to call. The CDR3 extends over 14 amino acids. Germline V gene lookup returns CDR1 SGHTA and CDR2 FQGTGA. Trimming took off 5 bases at V and 3 bases at J, with 10 bases between the two ends. CDR3 coding DNA: TGTGCCAGCAGCCTCGGGCCGCACACCGGGGAGCTGTTTTTT. It specifies CASSLGPHTGELFF.

This chain's CDR3 is CASSLAGGQLFSYNEQFF. The CDR3 DNA reads as TGTGCCAGCTCCTTAGCGGGAGGCCAACTCTTCTCCTACAATGAGCAGTTCTTC. This chain connects TRBV27 to TRBJ2-1, with TRBD2 matching 10 bases. The CDR3 is 18 residues long. Germline V gives CDR1 MNHEY, CDR2 SMNVEV (reference sequence). V dropped 8 bases and J dropped 0; count of bases not matched to a gene: 13.

The chain couples TRBV19 to TRBJ1-2; D is perhaps TRBD1 (6 bases). The V and J ends lost 5 bases and 8 bases respectively, with 12 bases between them. Germline V CDR1 and CDR2: LNHDA, SQIVND (reference sequence). The length of the CDR3 is 12 residues. DNA of the CDR3: TGTGCCAGTAGTCCGGCAGGGGTCGGCTACACCTTC. Translation: CASSPAGVGYTF.

This clone was recorded only once. V gene TRBV13 combines with J gene TRBJ1-2, with 8 nucleotides matching TRBD1. The J segment lost 5 bases and the V segment lost 4 bases, leaving 12 bases of the junction unmatched. This CDR3 spans 16 amino acids. From germline, CDR1 is PRHDT and CDR2 FYEKMQ (reference sequence). The CDR3 region is CASSSTPDREGYGYTF. The CDR3 coding sequence is TGTGCCAGCAGCTCCACCCCGGACAGGGAAGGGTATGGCTACACCTTC.

V gene TRBV5-1 combines with J gene TRBJ2-4; possible D gene TRBD1, 6 bases. Germline V gene data show CDR1 as SGHRS and CDR2 as YFSETQ. The CDR3 loop spans 14 amino acids. The V and J ends lost 0 bases and 5 bases respectively, with 9 bases between them. CDR3 sequence reads: CASSLGTVQNIQYF. CDR3 bases: TGCGCCAGCAGCTTGGGGACAGTCCAAAACATTCAGTACTTC.

This chain uses TRBV7-9 with TRBJ2-1; 7 positions match TRBD1. The CDR3 length is 15 residues. The V gene's germline CDR1 is SEHNR and CDR2 FQNEAQ (reference sequence). Trimming took 5 bases from V and 4 from J; bases not matched to a gene: 8. CDR3 sequence (DNA): TGTGCCAGCAGCCCTGTCCCGGGACAGTACAATGAGCAGTTCTTC. Translated: CASSPVPGQYNEQFF.

This clone was picked up a small number of times. The chain combines TRBV4-3 with TRBJ2-7, with 9 positions matching TRBD1. The CDR3 covers 14 residues. CDR1 is LGHNA, CDR2 YSLEER, per germline. The V and J ends lost 4 bases and 1 base, in that order; junction bases with no gene match: 2. The CDR3 loop is CASSLGQGSYEQYF. In DNA form, the CDR3 reads TGCGCCAGCAGCCTGGGACAGGGATCCTACGAGCAGTACTTC.

This sequence joins TRBV21-1 and TRBJ1-2; the D call of TRBD1 is as the table states it, not checked on the DNA. TRBV21-1 is a known pseudogene. This CDR3 contains 13 residues. DNA of the CDR3: TGTGCCAGCAGCAAGGGCAGGGGAAGAGGCTACACCTTC. Translating it yields CASSKGRGRGYTF.